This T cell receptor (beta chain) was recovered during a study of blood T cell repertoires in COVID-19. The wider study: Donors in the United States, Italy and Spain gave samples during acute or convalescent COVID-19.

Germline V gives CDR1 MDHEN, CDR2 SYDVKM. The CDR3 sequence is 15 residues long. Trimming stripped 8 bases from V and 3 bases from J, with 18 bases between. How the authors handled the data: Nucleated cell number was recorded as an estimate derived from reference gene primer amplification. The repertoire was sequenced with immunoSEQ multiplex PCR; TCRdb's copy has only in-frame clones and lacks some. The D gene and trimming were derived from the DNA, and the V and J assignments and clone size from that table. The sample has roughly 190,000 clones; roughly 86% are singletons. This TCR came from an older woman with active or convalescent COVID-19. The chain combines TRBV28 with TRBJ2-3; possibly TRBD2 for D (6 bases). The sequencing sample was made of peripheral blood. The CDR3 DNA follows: TGTGCCAGCGTTCACCTCCGGGGGTTTACAGATACGCAGTATTTT. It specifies CASVHLRGFTDTQYF.